These T cell receptor beta chains were read from a single sample in a study of T cells after yellow fever vaccination. Using its own MiXCR run on the 5' RACE reads, TCRdb lists one record per CDR3 protein. Of about 45,000 distinct CDR3 sequences in the sample, about 7% were seen once. The sample was CD8+ T cells not binding an NS4B(214-222) dextramer, sorted from PBMCs, taken 45 days after the yellow fever booster vaccination. These TCRs come from a man aged 30-40 years who received the YFV17D yellow fever vaccine. Each CDR3 is given with its conserved first and last residue. Each record gives: V gene, clone size, J gene, D gene, CDR3 protein, CDR3 DNA. D genes are given only for firm matches. Clone size is not always given. Where it is, it says once, few, many or a class for expanded clones.

v_call: TRBV5-6; clone_size: many; j_call: TRBJ2-1; d_call: .; cdr3_aa: CASSYSYNEQFF; cdr3_nt: TGTGCCAGCAGCTACAGCTACAATGAGCAGTTCTTC
v_call: TRBV6-6; clone_size: medium-sized; j_call: TRBJ2-1; d_call: TRBD2; cdr3_aa: CASSSGSGTTINNEQFF; cdr3_nt: TGTGCCAGCAGTTCAGGATCCGGGACTACGATAAACAATGAGCAGTTCTTC
v_call: TRBV7-2; clone_size: .; j_call: TRBJ2-1; d_call: TRBD1; cdr3_aa: CASSLAYFGTGSRNEQFF; cdr3_nt: TGTGCCAGCAGCTTAGCTTATTTCGGGACAGGGAGTCGCAATGAGCAGTTCTTC
v_call: TRBV7-9; clone_size: few; j_call: TRBJ2-1; d_call: .; cdr3_aa: CASSLAQGYEQFF; cdr3_nt: TGTGCCAGCAGCTTAGCCCAGGGCTATGAGCAGTTCTTC
v_call: TRBV7-8; clone_size: few; j_call: TRBJ2-3; d_call: TRBD2; cdr3_aa: CASSLVTGGDTDTQYF; cdr3_nt: TGTGCCAGCAGCTTAGTGACGGGAGGGGACACAGATACGCAGTATTTT
v_call: TRBV6-5; clone_size: many; j_call: TRBJ2-5; d_call: TRBD1; cdr3_aa: CASTVGTGQGAETQYF; cdr3_nt: TGTGCCAGCACCGTAGGAACGGGACAGGGGGCAGAGACCCAGTACTTC
v_call: TRBV6-2/TRBV6-3; clone_size: many; j_call: TRBJ2-2; d_call: TRBD2; cdr3_aa: CASSYLTSGRTGELFF; cdr3_nt: TGTGCCAGCAGTTACTTGACTAGCGGGAGGACCGGGGAGCTGTTTTTT
v_call: TRBV7-9; clone_size: many; j_call: TRBJ2-7; d_call: .; cdr3_aa: CASSSRAGEIYEQYF; cdr3_nt: TGTGCCAGCAGCTCAAGGGCAGGGGAGATCTACGAGCAGTACTTC
v_call: TRBV24-1; clone_size: many; j_call: TRBJ2-1; d_call: TRBD2; cdr3_aa: CATSPSGRNEQFF; cdr3_nt: TGTGCCACCAGTCCTAGCGGGAGGAATGAGCAGTTCTTC
v_call: TRBV11-2; clone_size: many; j_call: TRBJ2-1; d_call: TRBD2; cdr3_aa: CASSSPGLADNEQFF; cdr3_nt: TGTGCCAGCAGCTCGCCGGGACTAGCGGATAATGAGCAGTTCTTC
v_call: TRBV12-5; clone_size: many; j_call: TRBJ2-1; d_call: .; cdr3_aa: CASGLSSVEQFF; cdr3_nt: TGTGCTAGTGGTTTGTCGAGTGTTGAGCAGTTCTTC
v_call: TRBV20-1; clone_size: many; j_call: TRBJ2-1; d_call: TRBD1; cdr3_aa: CSANRDRGTYNEQFF; cdr3_nt: TGCAGTGCAAACCGGGACAGGGGAACTTACAATGAGCAGTTCTTC
v_call: TRBV3-1; clone_size: many; j_call: TRBJ1-1; d_call: .; cdr3_aa: CASSQAANTEAFF; cdr3_nt: TGTGCCAGCAGCCAAGCAGCGAACACTGAAGCTTTCTTT
v_call: TRBV20-1; clone_size: many; j_call: TRBJ2-7; d_call: TRBD2; cdr3_aa: CSARASGSVYEQYF; cdr3_nt: TGCAGTGCTAGGGCTAGCGGGAGCGTCTACGAGCAGTACTTC
v_call: TRBV7-9; clone_size: many; j_call: TRBJ2-5; d_call: .; cdr3_aa: CASRIGGETQYF; cdr3_nt: TGTGCCAGCAGAATAGGGGGTGAGACCCAGTACTTC
v_call: TRBV7-2; clone_size: many; j_call: TRBJ2-3; d_call: .; cdr3_aa: CASSLLGPFGTDTQYF; cdr3_nt: TGTGCCAGCAGCTTACTAGGGCCGTTTGGCACAGATACGCAGTATTTT
v_call: TRBV6-6; clone_size: many; j_call: TRBJ1-1; d_call: .; cdr3_aa: CASSYSTGTEAFF; cdr3_nt: TGTGCCAGCAGTTACTCGACGGGGACTGAAGCTTTCTTT
v_call: TRBV7-8; clone_size: .; j_call: TRBJ2-7; d_call: .; cdr3_aa: CASSENGFGTPPDEQYF; cdr3_nt: TGTGCCAGCAGCGAAAACGGGTTCGGGACGCCTCCCGACGAGCAGTACTTC
v_call: TRBV20-1; clone_size: many; j_call: TRBJ2-1; d_call: TRBD2; cdr3_aa: CSASVAGAYNEQFF; cdr3_nt: TGCAGTGCTAGTGTCGCGGGAGCCTACAATGAGCAGTTCTTC
v_call: TRBV29-1; clone_size: many; j_call: TRBJ1-1; d_call: .; cdr3_aa: CSAATGEAFF; cdr3_nt: TGCAGCGCCGCGACGGGAGAAGCTTTCTTT
v_call: TRBV27; clone_size: many; j_call: TRBJ2-1; d_call: .; cdr3_aa: CASSLLDRRSEQFF; cdr3_nt: TGTGCCAGCAGTTTACTAGATCGAAGGAGTGAGCAGTTCTTC
v_call: TRBV23-1; clone_size: .; j_call: TRBJ2-7; d_call: .; cdr3_aa: CASSREGEQYF; cdr3_nt: TGCGCCAGCAGTCGCGAGGGCGAGCAGTACTTC
v_call: TRBV25-1; clone_size: few; j_call: TRBJ2-3; d_call: .; cdr3_aa: CASSESRPAADTQYF; cdr3_nt: TGTGCCAGCAGTGAGAGCCGACCGGCGGCAGATACGCAGTATTTT
v_call: TRBV5-1; clone_size: many; j_call: TRBJ1-2; d_call: TRBD1; cdr3_aa: CASSLVTGGIVDYGYTF; cdr3_nt: TGCGCCAGCAGCTTGGTGACAGGGGGCATAGTGGACTATGGCTACACCTTC
v_call: TRBV7-2; clone_size: .; j_call: TRBJ2-5; d_call: TRBD2; cdr3_aa: CASSSLAGGQETQYF; cdr3_nt: TGTGCCAGCAGCTCTTTAGCGGGAGGGCAAGAGACCCAGTACTTC
v_call: TRBV5-6; clone_size: many; j_call: TRBJ2-1; d_call: .; cdr3_aa: CASSLMGHEQFF; cdr3_nt: TGTGCCAGCAGCTTGATGGGCCATGAGCAGTTCTTC
v_call: TRBV7-9; clone_size: .; j_call: TRBJ1-2; d_call: .; cdr3_aa: CASSLVADMSYGYTF; cdr3_nt: TGTGCCAGCAGCTTAGTGGCGGACATGAGTTATGGCTACACCTTC
v_call: TRBV7-8; clone_size: .; j_call: TRBJ2-1; d_call: .; cdr3_aa: CGSSSLREINYNEQFF; cdr3_nt: TGTGGCAGCAGCTCCCTCAGAGAAATTAATTACAATGAGCAGTTCTTC
v_call: TRBV5-8; clone_size: many; j_call: TRBJ2-7; d_call: .; cdr3_aa: CASSLWQGLSYEQYF; cdr3_nt: TGTGCCAGCAGCTTGTGGCAGGGACTCTCCTACGAGCAGTACTTC
v_call: TRBV12-3/TRBV12-4; clone_size: many; j_call: TRBJ2-2; d_call: TRBD1; cdr3_aa: CASSGPGQGDTGELFF; cdr3_nt: TGTGCCAGCAGTGGGCCGGGACAGGGGGACACCGGGGAGCTGTTTTTT
v_call: TRBV3-1; clone_size: once; j_call: TRBJ2-3; d_call: .; cdr3_aa: CASTRGVPRADTQYF; cdr3_nt: TGTGCCAGCACCAGGGGGGTTCCTCGGGCAGATACGCAGTATTTT
v_call: TRBV20-1; clone_size: many; j_call: TRBJ1-5; d_call: TRBD1; cdr3_aa: CSASEVGQVPQHF; cdr3_nt: TGCAGTGCTAGTGAGGTAGGACAGGTGCCCCAGCATTTT
v_call: TRBV15; clone_size: few; j_call: TRBJ2-1; d_call: TRBD2; cdr3_aa: CATRAGGHNEQFF; cdr3_nt: TGTGCCACCCGAGCGGGAGGGCACAATGAGCAGTTCTTC